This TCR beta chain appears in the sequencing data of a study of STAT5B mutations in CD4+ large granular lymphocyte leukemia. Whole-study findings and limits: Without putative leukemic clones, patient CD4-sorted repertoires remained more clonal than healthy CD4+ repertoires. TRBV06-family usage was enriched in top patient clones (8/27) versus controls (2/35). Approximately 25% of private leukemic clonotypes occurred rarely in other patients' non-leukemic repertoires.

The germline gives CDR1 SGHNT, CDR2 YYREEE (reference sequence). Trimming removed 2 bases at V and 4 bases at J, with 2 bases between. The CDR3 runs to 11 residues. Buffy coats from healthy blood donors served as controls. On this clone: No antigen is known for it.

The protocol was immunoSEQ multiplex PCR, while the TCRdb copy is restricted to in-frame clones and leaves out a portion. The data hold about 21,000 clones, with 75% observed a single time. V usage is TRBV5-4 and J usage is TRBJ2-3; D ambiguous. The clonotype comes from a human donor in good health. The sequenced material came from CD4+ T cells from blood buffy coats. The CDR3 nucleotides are TGTGCCAGCAGCTTTGCAGATACGCAGTATTTT. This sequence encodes CASSFADTQYF.